A selection of T cell receptor beta chains follows, all from one sample in a study of blood T cells in healthy people across ages. TCRdb recomputed calls from the 5' RACE reads with MiXCR, one row per CDR3 protein. The sample carries approximately 820,000 distinct CDR3 sequences, roughly 44% recorded once. The sample comprised blood. Receptor source: a man aged 55 to 69 in good health. Both conserved end residues are part of each CDR3. The D gene is left open where the match is weak. The listing skips clone size in some rows; elsewhere it reads once, few, many or a size class.

clone_size j_call v_call d_call cdr3_nt cdr3_aa
. TRBJ1-1 TRBV15 . TGTGCCACCAGCGCCCAGGAGAACACTGAAGCTTTCTTT CATSAQENTEAFF
. TRBJ1-1 TRBV20-1 TRBD1 TGCAGTGCTAGGAAGGGACAGGGGACGAACACTGAAGCTTTCTTT CSARKGQGTNTEAFF
. TRBJ2-5 TRBV27 . TGTGCCAGCAGTGTAAACGTACAAGAGACCCAGTACTTC CASSVNVQETQYF
. TRBJ2-3 TRBV14 . TGTGCCAGCAGCCAAGGGGGCACCGCACTGGATACGCAGTATTTT CASSQGGTALDTQYF
few TRBJ2-4 TRBV2 . TGTGCCAGCGGCCACGAGGAGGGACACAAAAACATTCAGTACTTC CASGHEEGHKNIQYF
. TRBJ2-1 TRBV29-1 TRBD1 TGCAGCGTTGAATCACAGGGGGCTAATGAGCAGTTCTTC CSVESQGANEQFF
few TRBJ2-7 TRBV5-6 . TGTGCCAGCAGTATGGGACGTCACGAGCAGTACTTC CASSMGRHEQYF
few TRBJ2-5 TRBV4-3 TRBD1 TGCGCCAGCAGCCTTACGTTACAGGGGGCGGAGACCCAGTACTTC CASSLTLQGAETQYF
. TRBJ2-1 TRBV9 . TGTGCCAGCAGCGTAGGGCCACATCATAGCAATGAGCAGTTCTTC CASSVGPHHSNEQFF
. TRBJ1-4 TRBV3-1 . TGTGCCAGCAGGGCTAATGAAAAACTGTTTTTT CASRANEKLFF
. TRBJ2-7 TRBV20-1 . TGCAGTGCTAGAGATAACAGTCCTGGCTACGAGCAGTACTTC CSARDNSPGYEQYF
. TRBJ1-3 TRBV12-3/TRBV12-4 . TGTGCCAGCAGTTTAACTAGTCCTGGAAACACCATATATTTT CASSLTSPGNTIYF
. TRBJ2-5 TRBV12-5 TRBD1 TGTGCTAGTGGCTCGGGACAGGGGCCCCAAGAGGCCCAGTACTTC CASGSGQGPQEAQYF
few TRBJ2-3 TRBV6-5 TRBD2 TGTGCCAGCAGTTACCCCTCCCCCACTAGCGGGGGAGAAGCCTTTAGCACAGATACGCAGTATTTT CASSYPSPTSGGEAFSTDTQYF
. TRBJ1-1 TRBV2 . TGTGCCAGCAGTGGGTCGCGAGGCGCTGAAGCTTTCTTT CASSGSRGAEAFF
. TRBJ1-5 TRBV28 . TGTGCCAGCAGTTCACCGACTAGTAGCGGCAATCAGCCCCAGCATTTT CASSSPTSSGNQPQHF
. TRBJ2-7 TRBV6-1 . TGTGCCAGCATCGGGGGCCCCTACGAGCAGTACTTC CASIGGPYEQYF
. TRBJ1-4 TRBV5-6 . TGTGCCAGCAGCTTGATCACAACTAATGAAAAACTGTTTTTT CASSLITTNEKLFF
. TRBJ2-2 TRBV3-1 . TGTGCCAGCAGCCAGAGTCCTACCGGGGAGCTGTTTTTT CASSQSPTGELFF
. TRBJ1-1 TRBV5-1 . TGCGCCAGCAGCTTGGCCCCACAATCTGAAGCTTTCTTT CASSLAPQSEAFF
. TRBJ2-1 TRBV6-1 . TGTGCCAGCAGTGTTGTCGGGACCTCGCCCTTCAATGAGCAGTTCTTC CASSVVGTSPFNEQFF
. TRBJ2-5 TRBV9 TRBD2 TGTGCCAGCAGCACGGGGGGAACTAGACAAGAGACCCAGTACTTC CASSTGGTRQETQYF
few TRBJ2-7 TRBV14 TRBD1 TGTGCCAGCAGCCGAGGTTGGGGGACAGGGATTAACGAGCAGTACTTC CASSRGWGTGINEQYF
many TRBJ2-3 TRBV4-3 . TGCGCCAGCAGCCAAGGCTGGGGCGGTACCACAGATACGCAGTATTTT CASSQGWGGTTDTQYF
few TRBJ2-7 TRBV28 . TGTGCCAGCAGGGTAGTAGGCGTCGAGCAGTACTTC CASRVVGVEQYF
few TRBJ2-1 TRBV3-1 TRBD2 TGTGCCAGCAGCCCCACGCTAGCGGGGACCTACAATGAGCAGTTCTTC CASSPTLAGTYNEQFF
. TRBJ2-1 TRBV7-8 . TGTGCCAGCAGCTTAGGGAAAACTAATGAGCAGTTCTTC CASSLGKTNEQFF
few TRBJ2-5 TRBV5-4 . TGTGCCAGCAGCCTCGACAACGGCCGGGAGACCCAGTACTTC CASSLDNGRETQYF
few TRBJ1-1 TRBV11-2 . TGTGCCAGCAGCTTAACAGGGAGGACTGAAGCTTTCTTT CASSLTGRTEAFF
. TRBJ2-3 TRBV7-2 TRBD2 TGTGCCAGCAGGGGAGGTCCTAGCGGGGGGCACAGGGATACGCAGTATTTT CASRGGPSGGHRDTQYF
. TRBJ2-6 TRBV29-1 TRBD1 TGCAGCGTTTTGGACAGGGGAGACACTGGGGCCAACGTCCTGACTTTC CSVLDRGDTGANVLTF
. TRBJ1-6 TRBV20-1 TRBD1 TGCAGTGCAACCGGGACAGCATATAATTCACCCCTCCACTTT CSATGTAYNSPLHF